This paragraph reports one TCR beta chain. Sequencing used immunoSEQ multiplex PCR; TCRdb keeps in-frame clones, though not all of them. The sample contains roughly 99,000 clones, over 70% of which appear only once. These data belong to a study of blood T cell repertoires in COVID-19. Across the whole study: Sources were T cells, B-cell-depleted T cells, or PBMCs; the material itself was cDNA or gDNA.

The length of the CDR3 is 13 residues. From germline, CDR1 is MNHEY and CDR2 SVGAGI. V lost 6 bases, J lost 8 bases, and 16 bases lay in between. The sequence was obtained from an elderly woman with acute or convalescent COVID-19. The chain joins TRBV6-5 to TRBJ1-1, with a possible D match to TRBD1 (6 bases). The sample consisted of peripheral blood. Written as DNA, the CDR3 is TGTGCCAGCAGAGGGCCAGGGGTGGGAGAAGCTTTCTTT. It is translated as CASRGPGVGEAFF.